This TCR beta chain was obtained from a study of CD8+ T cells in alopecia areata. Treatment indicated: oral pan-JAK inhibitor, 5-10 mg twice daily. Patients with alopecia areata provided lesional scalp punch biopsies as well as peripheral blood. Germline V CDR1 and CDR2: MGHRA, YSYEKL. The length of the CDR3 is 14 residues. Deletions cut 2 bases from V and 4 bases from J, with 11 bases between. Following extraction, RNA underwent reverse transcription to cDNA, which served as the sequencing template. The protocol was immunoSEQ multiplex PCR, while the TCRdb copy is restricted to in-frame clones and leaves out a portion. The top ten clones hold less than 30% of a sample with 100,000 to 140,000 clones, 84% of them seen once.

This material consisted of CD8+ T cells sorted from blood, taken at week 24, from a patient treated with tofacitinib. The TCR comes from a human donor with alopecia areata. V gene TRBV4-1 combines with J gene TRBJ2-5; no reliable D call. CDR3 region: CASSQPDLGETQYF. In DNA form, the CDR3 reads TGCGCCAGCAGCCAACCTGACCTAGGAGAGACCCAGTACTTC.